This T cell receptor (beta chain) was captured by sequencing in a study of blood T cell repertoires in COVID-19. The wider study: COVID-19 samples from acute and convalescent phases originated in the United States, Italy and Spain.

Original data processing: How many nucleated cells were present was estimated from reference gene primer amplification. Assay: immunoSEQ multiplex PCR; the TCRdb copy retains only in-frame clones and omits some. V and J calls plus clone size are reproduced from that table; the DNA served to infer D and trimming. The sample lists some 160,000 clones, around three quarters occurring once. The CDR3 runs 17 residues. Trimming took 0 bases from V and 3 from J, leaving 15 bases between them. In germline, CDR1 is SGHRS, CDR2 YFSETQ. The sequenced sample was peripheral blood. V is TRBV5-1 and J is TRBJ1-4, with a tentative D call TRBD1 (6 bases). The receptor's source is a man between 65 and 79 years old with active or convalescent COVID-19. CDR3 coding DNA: TGCGCCAGCAGCTTGGGCGACAGGCCCTCCTCTAATGAAAAACTGTTTTTT. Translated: CASSLGDRPSSNEKLFF.